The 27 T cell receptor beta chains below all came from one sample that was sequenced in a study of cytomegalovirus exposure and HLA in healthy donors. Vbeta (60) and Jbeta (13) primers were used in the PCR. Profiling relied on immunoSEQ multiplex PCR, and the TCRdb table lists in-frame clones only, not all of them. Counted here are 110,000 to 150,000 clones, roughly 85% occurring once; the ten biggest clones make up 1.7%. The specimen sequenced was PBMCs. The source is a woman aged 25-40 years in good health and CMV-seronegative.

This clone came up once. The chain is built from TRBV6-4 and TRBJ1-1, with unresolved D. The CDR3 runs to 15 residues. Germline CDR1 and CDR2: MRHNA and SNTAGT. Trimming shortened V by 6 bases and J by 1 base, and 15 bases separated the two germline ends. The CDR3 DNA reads TGTGCCAGCAGCGCGAGAGGGATCGGGAACACTGAAGCTTTCTTT. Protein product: CASSARGIGNTEAFF.

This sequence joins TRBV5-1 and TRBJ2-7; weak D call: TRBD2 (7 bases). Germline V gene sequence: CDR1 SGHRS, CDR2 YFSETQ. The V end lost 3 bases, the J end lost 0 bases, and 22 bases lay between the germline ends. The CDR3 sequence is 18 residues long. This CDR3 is CASSSRPSGAGVSYEQYF. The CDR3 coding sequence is TGCGCCAGCAGCTCACGTCCTTCAGGGGCGGGGGTCTCCTACGAGCAGTACTTC.

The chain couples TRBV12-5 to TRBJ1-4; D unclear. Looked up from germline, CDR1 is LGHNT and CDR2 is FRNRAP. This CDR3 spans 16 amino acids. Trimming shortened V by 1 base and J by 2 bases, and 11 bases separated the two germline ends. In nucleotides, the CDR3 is TGTGCTAGTGGTTTGGGGCCCGGGGAGACTAATGAAAAACTGTTTTTT. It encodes CASGLGPGETNEKLFF.

The CDR3: CASSETTALSYEQYF. The CDR3 nucleotides are TGTGCCAGCAGTGAGACAACAGCCCTTTCCTACGAGCAGTACTTC. The chain combines TRBV6-1 with TRBJ2-7; no clear D. Germline CDR1 is MNHNS and CDR2 is SASEGT. The CDR3 spans 15 residues. The V gene lost 3 bases and the J gene lost 1 base, with 13 bases spanning the gap.

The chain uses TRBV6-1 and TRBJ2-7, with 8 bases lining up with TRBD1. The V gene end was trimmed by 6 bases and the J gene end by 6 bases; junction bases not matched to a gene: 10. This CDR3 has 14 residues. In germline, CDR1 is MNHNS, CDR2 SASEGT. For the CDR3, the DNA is TGTGCCAGCAGCTGGCTACAGGGGGAAGGCGAGCAGTACTTC. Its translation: CASSWLQGEGEQYF.

The CDR3 protein is CAWSVVHRANYGYTF. CDR3 nucleotides: TGTGCCTGGAGTGTGGTTCATCGAGCTAACTATGGCTACACCTTC. This sequence joins TRBV30 and TRBJ1-2; D is unresolved. Between the trimmed V and J ends, which lost 0 bases and 0 bases, there was a span of 11 bases. The CDR3 totals 15 residues. CDR1 and CDR2 (germline): GTSNPN, SVGIG (reference sequence). Filled out from reference TRBV30 and TRBJ1-2, the complete variable domain reads SQTIHQWPATLVQPVGSPLSLECTVEGTSNPNLYWYRQAAGRGLQLLFYSVGIGQISSEVPQNLSASRPQDRQFILSSKKLLLSDSGFYLCAWSVVHRANYGYTFGSGTRLTVV.

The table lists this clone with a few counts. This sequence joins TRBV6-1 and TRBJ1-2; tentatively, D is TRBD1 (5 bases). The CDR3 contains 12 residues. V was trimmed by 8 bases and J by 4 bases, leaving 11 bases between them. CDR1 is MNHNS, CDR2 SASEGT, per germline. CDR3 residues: CASSGNSYGYTF. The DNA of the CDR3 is TGTGCCAGCTCAGGGAACTCCTATGGCTACACCTTC.

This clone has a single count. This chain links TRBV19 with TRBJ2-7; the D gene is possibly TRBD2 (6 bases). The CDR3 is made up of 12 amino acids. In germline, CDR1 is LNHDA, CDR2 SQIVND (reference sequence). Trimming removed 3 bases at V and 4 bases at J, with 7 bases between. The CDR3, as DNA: TGTGCCAGTAGTATGGGAGGATACGAGCAGTACTTC. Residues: CASSMGGYEQYF.

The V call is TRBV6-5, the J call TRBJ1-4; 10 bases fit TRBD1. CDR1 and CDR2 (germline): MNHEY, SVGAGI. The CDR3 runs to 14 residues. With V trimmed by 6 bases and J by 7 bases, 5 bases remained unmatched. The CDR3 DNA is TGTGCCAGCAGCCCCGACAGGGGGCGTGAAAAACTGTTTTTT. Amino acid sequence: CASSPDRGREKLFF.

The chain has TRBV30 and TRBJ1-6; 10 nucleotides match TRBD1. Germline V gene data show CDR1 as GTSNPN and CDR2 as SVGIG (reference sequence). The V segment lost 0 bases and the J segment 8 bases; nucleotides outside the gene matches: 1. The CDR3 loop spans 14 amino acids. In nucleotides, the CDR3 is TGTGCCTGGAGTGTGGGGACAGGGGATTCACCCCTCCACTTT. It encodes CAWSVGTGDSPLHF.

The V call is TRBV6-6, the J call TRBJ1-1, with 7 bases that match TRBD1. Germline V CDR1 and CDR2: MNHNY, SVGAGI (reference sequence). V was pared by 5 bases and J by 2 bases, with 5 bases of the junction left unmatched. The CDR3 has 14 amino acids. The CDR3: CASSAGGANTEAFF. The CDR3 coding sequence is TGTGCCAGCAGTGCAGGGGGTGCCAACACTGAAGCTTTCTTT.

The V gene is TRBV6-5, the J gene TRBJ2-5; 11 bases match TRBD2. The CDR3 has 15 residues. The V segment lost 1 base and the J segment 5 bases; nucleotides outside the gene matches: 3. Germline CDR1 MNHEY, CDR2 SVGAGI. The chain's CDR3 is CASSYLAGGPETQYF. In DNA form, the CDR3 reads TGTGCCAGCAGTTACTTAGCGGGGGGGCCGGAGACCCAGTACTTC.

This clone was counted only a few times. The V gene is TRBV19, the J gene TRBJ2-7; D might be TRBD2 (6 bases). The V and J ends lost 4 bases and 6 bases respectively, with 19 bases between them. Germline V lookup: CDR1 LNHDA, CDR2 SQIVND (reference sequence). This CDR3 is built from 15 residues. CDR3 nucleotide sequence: TGTGCCAGTAGTACCCCCCGGGTGGGCGGGGCCGAGCAGTACTTC. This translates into CASSTPRVGGAEQYF.

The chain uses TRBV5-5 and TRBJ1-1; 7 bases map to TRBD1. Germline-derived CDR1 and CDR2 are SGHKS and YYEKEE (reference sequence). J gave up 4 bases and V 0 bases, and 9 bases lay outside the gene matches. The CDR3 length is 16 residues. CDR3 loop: CASSLVPGGAGTEAFF. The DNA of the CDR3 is TGTGCCAGCAGCTTGGTACCAGGGGGTGCGGGCACTGAAGCTTTCTTT.

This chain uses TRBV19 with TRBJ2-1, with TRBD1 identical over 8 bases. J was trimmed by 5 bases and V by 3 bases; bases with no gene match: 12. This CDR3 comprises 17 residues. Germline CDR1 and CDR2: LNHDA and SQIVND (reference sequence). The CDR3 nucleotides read TGTGCCAGTAGTATCCCCCCCGGGACAGGACTGAACAATGAGCAGTTCTTC. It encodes CASSIPPGTGLNNEQFF.

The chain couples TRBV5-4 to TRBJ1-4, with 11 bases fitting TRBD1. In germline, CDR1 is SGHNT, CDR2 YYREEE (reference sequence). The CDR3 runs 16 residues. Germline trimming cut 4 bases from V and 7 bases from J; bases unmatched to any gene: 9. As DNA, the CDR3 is TGTGCCAGCAGCAACTCCTGGGACAGGGGGGTTGAAAAACTGTTTTTT. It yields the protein CASSNSWDRGVEKLFF.

CDR3 residues: CASREDISNQPQHF. The CDR3 nucleotides are TGTGCCAGCAGGGAGGATATTAGCAATCAGCCCCAGCATTTT. This chain links TRBV7-2 with TRBJ1-5; D not resolved. The V end was cut by 6 bases, the J end by 0 bases, with 9 bases between. Per germline, CDR1 SGHTA and CDR2 FQGNSA. CDR3 length: 14 residues.

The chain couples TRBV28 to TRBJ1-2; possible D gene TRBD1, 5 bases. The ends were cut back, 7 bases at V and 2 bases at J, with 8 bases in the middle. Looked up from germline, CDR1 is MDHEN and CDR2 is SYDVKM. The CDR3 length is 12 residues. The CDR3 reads CASTDRNYGYTF. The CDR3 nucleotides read TGTGCCAGCACCGACAGAAACTATGGCTACACCTTC.

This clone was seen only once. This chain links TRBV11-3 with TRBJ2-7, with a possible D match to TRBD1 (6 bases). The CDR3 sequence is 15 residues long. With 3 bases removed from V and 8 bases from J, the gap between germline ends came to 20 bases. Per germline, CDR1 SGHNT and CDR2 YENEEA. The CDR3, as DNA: TGTGCCAGCAGCTTGGACGCAACAGGGCAAGAAAAGCAGTACTTC. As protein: CASSLDATGQEKQYF.

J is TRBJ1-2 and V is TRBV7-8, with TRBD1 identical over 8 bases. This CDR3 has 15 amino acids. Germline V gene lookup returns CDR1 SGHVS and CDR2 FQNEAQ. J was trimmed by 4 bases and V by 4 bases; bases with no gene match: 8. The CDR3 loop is CASSSDRGPSYGYTF. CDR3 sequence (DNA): TGTGCCAGCAGCTCCGACAGGGGCCCTAGCTATGGCTACACCTTC.

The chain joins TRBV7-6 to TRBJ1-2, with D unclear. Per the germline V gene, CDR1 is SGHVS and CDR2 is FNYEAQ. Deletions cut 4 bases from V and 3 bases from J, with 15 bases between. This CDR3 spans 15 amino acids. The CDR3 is CASSSQSRPYYGYTF. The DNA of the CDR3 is TGTGCCAGCAGCTCGCAGTCCCGCCCCTACTATGGCTACACCTTC. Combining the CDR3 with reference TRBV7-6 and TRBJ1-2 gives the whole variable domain GAGVSQSPRYKVTKRGQDVALRCDPISGHVSLYWYRQALGQGPEFLTYFNYEAQQDKSGLPNDRFSAERPEGSISTLTIQRTEQRDSAMYRCASSSQSRPYYGYTFGSGTRLTVV.

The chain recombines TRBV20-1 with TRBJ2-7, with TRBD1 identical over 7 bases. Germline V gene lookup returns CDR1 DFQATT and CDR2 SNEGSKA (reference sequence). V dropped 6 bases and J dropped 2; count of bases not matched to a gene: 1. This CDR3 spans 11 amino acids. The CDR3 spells CSAGTAYEQYF. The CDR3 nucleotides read TGCAGTGCCGGGACAGCCTACGAGCAGTACTTC.

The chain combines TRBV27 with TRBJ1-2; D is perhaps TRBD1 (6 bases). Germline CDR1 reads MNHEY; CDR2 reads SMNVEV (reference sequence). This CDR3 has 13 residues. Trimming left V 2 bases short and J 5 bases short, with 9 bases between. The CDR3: CASSLIGGYGYTF. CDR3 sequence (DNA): TGTGCCAGCAGTTTAATAGGGGGTTATGGCTACACCTTC.

The CDR3 DNA follows: TGTGCCAGCAGCCCCCGGGGGAGTCCGTTGGAGACCCAGTACTTC. Residues: CASSPRGSPLETQYF. This chain links TRBV7-2 with TRBJ2-5; TRBD2 might be the D (6 bases). The germline V and J ends were trimmed by 5 bases and 5 bases, with 18 bases remaining between them. The length of the CDR3 is 15 residues. Per the germline V gene, CDR1 is SGHTA and CDR2 is FQGNSA.

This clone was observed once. This CDR3 is CATSRDRRQGMEKLFF. The CDR3 DNA is TGTGCCACCAGCAGAGATCGGCGACAGGGAATGGAAAAACTGTTTTTT. The J gene is TRBJ1-4, the V gene TRBV15; the match to TRBD1 covers 7 bases. Germline V gene data show CDR1 as LNHNV and CDR2 as YYDKDF (reference sequence). Germline trimming cut 0 bases from V and 8 bases from J; bases unmatched to any gene: 9. The CDR3 is 16 amino acids.

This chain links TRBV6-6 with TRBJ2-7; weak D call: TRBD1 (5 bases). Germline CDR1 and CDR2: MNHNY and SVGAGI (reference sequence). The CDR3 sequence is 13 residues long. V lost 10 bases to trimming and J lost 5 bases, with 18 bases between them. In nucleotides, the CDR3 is TGTGCCACCTTAGCTCAGGGTAGCAACGAGCAGTACTTC. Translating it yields CATLAQGSNEQYF.

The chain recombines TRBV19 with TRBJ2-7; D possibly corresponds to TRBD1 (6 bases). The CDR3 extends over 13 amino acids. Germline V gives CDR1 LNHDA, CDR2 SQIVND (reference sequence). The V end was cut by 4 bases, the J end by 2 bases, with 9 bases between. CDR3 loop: CASSSRDTYEQYF. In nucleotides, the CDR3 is TGTGCCAGTAGTAGCCGGGACACCTACGAGCAGTACTTC.